This TCR beta chain was sequenced for a study of cytomegalovirus exposure and HLA in healthy donors. Study-level results: That first-cohort TCR clusters tended to co-occur in the 95 to 150 validation repertoires was found in a later analysis.

The assay was immunoSEQ multiplex PCR, and TCRdb's table has in-frame clones only and misses some. The data contain over 200,000 clones, roughly 84% of them singletons. Per germline, CDR1 LGHNA and CDR2 YSLEER. This CDR3 spans 16 amino acids. Trimming at V came to 3 bases and at J to 2 bases, leaving 6 bases not matched to a gene. Comment on this clone: Its antigen is still unknown.

Sequencing was performed on PBMCs. This sequence originates from a woman younger than 45 in good health and CMV-seropositive. The rearrangement uses TRBV4-3 and TRBJ2-3; TRBD2 aligns across 9 bases. The CDR3 coding sequence is TGCGCCAGCAGCCACGGGACTAGCAGACCCACAGATACGCAGTATTTT. The encoded protein is CASSHGTSRPTDTQYF.